This record covers a single T cell receptor beta chain. Its antigen remains unidentified. The data are from a study of CXCR3-negative and CXCR3-positive naive CD8 T cells (dated by TCRdb to about 2019). Broadly, across the study: In total, about 130 million TRB reads were obtained, which works out to roughly 1.5 +/- 0.3 million reads per library. Diversity and physicochemical repertoire analyses were performed on about a dozen donors pooled from two independent experiments. TRBV-TRBJ cluster analysis included naive subsets from several donors and memory cells from 3 donors. Results the study describes overall, beyond this receptor: Surface CD5, linked to self-reactivity in mice, was comparable between naive subsets; TCR interaction strength was therefore also inferred from TRB CDR3 physicochemical properties. CXCR3 expression partially decreased after cryopreservation, so most assays used freshly isolated PBMCs. Repertoire diversity was comparably high in both naive subsets but much lower in memory CD8+ T cells. Naive CXCR3-negative and CXCR3-positive cells from the same donor showed similar TRBV-TRBJ usage, whereas memory cells showed distinct patterns. TRB CDR3s from CXCR3-positive naive cells showed higher hydrophobicity (lower Kidera factor 4), lower energy, and higher strength and volume indices than CXCR3-negative naive cells.

Each CD8+ T cell subset was flow-sorted in triplicate, and some 310,000 cells per subset were placed directly into RLT lysis buffer. To exclude memory contaminants, naive CD8+ T cells were stringently defined as CD45RO-CCR7+CD27+CD95-. Peripheral blood mononuclear cells were isolated from buffy coats using standard density gradient centrifugation. Naive CXCR3-negative and CXCR3-positive CD8+ T cells were flow-sorted on a FACSAria III. An RNeasy Mini Kit was used to extract total RNA from the sorted cells. Including cysteine and phenylalanine, the CDR3 has 15 amino acids. The nucleotide record is missing. Via the germline V gene, CDR1 is SGHTA and CDR2 FQGNSA. Sequenced using a NextSeq 550. The Human TCR Profiling Kit (MiLaboratory) was used to prepare UMI-labeled 5' RACE TRB cDNA libraries. The full amount of extracted RNA was used for cDNA synthesis, and the full amount of resulting cDNA was used for PCR amplification. Libraries were prepared in parallel with an identical number of PCR cycles. Concerning the study's data processing: With a minimum of two reads required per UMI, MIGEC and MiXCR pulled out about 52,000 +/- 9,100 unique UMI-labeled TRB cDNA molecules from each library. On average, about 40,000 +/- 10,000 functional in-frame TRB CDR3 nucleotide clonotypes lacking stop codons were found per library. After downsampling to 5000 UMI-labeled TRB molecules per sample, diversity metrics such as normalized Shannon-Wiener and Chao1 were calculated in VDJtools. VDJtools computed clonotype-size-weighted physicochemical properties of the central five CDR3 residues: interaction energy, strength, volume and Kidera factor 4. After the reads were reprocessed by TCRdb, one entry was made per CDR3 protein sequence, with no DNA. These V and J calls derive from TCRdb rather than the authors' analysis. In this sample's table one finds 150,000 to 180,000 distinct CDR3 sequences. Nearly 0.5% of the sample is held by the ten biggest clonotypes.

The specimen sequenced was naive CXCR3+ CD8+ T cells from blood. Reading the label with the study, this specimen's cell subset or site is: CD45RO-CCR7+CD27+CD95- naive CD8+ T cells expressing CXCR3 (TNR3+). The rearrangement combines TRBV7-2 with TRBJ1-3. The TCR originated in a human donor in good health. Some clones in this sample may be carry-over from other donors' samples. CDR3 loop: CASSPVGTSGNTIYF.